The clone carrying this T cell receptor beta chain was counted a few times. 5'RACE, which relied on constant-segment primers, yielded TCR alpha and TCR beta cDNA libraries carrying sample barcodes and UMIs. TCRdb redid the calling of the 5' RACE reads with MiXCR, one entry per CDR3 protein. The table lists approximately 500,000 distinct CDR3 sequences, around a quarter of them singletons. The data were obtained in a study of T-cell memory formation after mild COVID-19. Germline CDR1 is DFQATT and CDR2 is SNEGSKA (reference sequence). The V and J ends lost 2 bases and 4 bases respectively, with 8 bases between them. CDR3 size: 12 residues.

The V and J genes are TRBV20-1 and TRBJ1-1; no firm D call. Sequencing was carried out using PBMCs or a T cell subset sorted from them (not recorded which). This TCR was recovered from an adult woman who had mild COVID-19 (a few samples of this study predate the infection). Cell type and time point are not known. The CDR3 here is CSARWGSTEAFF. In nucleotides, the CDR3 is TGCAGTGCTAGATGGGGTAGCACTGAAGCTTTCTTT.